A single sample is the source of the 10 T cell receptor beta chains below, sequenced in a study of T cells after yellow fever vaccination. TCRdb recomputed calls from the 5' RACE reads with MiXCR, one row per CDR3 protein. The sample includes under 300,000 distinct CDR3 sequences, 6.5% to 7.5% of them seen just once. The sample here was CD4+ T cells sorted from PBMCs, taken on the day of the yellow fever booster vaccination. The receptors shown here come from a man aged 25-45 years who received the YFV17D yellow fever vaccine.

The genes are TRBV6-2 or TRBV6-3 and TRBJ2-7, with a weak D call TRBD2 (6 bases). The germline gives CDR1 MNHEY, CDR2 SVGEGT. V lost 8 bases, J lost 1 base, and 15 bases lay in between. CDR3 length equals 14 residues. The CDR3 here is CASLPGTPSYEQYF. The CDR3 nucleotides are TGTGCCAGCCTTCCCGGGACTCCGTCCTACGAGCAGTACTTC.

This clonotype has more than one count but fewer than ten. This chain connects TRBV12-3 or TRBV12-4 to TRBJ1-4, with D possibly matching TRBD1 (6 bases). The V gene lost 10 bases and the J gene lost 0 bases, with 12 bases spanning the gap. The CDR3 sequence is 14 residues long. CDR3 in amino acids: CATTTGTTNEKLFF. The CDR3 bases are TGTGCCACCACCACAGGGACAACTAATGAAAAACTGTTTTTT.

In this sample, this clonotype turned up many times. The CDR3 DNA is TGCAGCGCCTACAGGGGCCAAGAGACCCAGTACTTC. As protein: CSAYRGQETQYF. The genes are TRBV29-1 and TRBJ2-5, with TRBD1 identical over 7 bases. CDR1 is SQVTM, CDR2 ANQGSEA, per germline. CDR3 length: 12 residues. The ends lost 7 bases at V and 1 base at J; junction bases unmatched: 3.

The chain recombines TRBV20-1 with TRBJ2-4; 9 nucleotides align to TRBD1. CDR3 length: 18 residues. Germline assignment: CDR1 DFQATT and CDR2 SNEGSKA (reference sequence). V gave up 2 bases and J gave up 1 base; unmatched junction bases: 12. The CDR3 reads CSARPSGTGTLAKNIQYF. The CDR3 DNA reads TGCAGTGCTAGACCATCGGGGACAGGGACCTTGGCCAAAAACATTCAGTACTTC.

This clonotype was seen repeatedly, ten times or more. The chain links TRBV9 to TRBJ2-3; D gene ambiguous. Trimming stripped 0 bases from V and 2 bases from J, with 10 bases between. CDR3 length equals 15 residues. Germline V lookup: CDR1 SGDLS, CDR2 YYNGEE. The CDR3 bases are TGTGCCAGCAGCGTAGCGGCGGAATCCACAGATACGCAGTATTTT. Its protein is CASSVAAESTDTQYF.

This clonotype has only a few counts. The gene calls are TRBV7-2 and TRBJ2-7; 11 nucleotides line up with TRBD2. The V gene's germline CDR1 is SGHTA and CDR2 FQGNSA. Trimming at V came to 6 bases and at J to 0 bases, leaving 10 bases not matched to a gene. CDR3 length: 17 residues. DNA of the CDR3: TGTGCCAGCAGTCAGACTAGCGGGGTCCCAAGCTCCTACGAGCAGTACTTC. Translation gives CASSQTSGVPSSYEQYF.

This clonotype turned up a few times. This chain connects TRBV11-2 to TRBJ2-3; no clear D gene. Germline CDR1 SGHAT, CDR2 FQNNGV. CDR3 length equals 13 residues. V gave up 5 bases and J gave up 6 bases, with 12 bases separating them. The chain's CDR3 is CASSPALSDTQYF. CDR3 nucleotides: TGTGCCAGCAGCCCCGCCTTGTCCGATACGCAGTATTTT.

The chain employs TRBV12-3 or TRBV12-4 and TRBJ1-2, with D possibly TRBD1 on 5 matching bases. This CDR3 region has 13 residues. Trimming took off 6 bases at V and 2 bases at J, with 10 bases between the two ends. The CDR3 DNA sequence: TGTGCCAGCAGGGGACCGGGAAACTATGGCTACACCTTC. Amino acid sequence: CASRGPGNYGYTF.

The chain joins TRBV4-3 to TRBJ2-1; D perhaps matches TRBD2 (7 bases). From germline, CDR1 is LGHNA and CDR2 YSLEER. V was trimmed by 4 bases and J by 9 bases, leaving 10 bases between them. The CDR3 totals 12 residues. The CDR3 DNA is TGCGCCAGCAGCCGGGGGGGCGGTGAGCAGTTCTTC. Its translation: CASSRGGGEQFF.

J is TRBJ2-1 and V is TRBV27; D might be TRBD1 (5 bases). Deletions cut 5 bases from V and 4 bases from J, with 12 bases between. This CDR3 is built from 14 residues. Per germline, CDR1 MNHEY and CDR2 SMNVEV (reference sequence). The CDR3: CASSPGHGYNEQFF. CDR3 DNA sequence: TGTGCCAGCAGTCCAGGACATGGGTACAATGAGCAGTTCTTC.